This TCR beta chain is drawn from a study of graft-versus-host responses after intestinal transplantation. Regarding the study as a whole: Association was observed between peak circulating GvH clone levels and early post-transplant HvG declines.

TCRdb's copy holds only in-frame clones and misses some; the assay was immunoSEQ multiplex PCR. The table has over 40,000 clones, roughly 83% seen once. As concerns this clone: Its cognate antigen is unknown.

V lost 5 bases, J lost 5 bases, and 18 bases lay in between. The CDR3 has 15 residues. CDR1 and CDR2 from the germline V gene are LNHDA and SQIVND (reference sequence). Sequences were derived from unstimulated CD4+ T cells sorted from spleen or lymph node cells, sampled before transplant. This TCR was recovered from a human donor who was the organ donor for an intestinal transplant. The chain combines TRBV19 with TRBJ1-2, with D unclear. This CDR3 reads CASSASGWGSYGYTF. For the CDR3, the DNA is TGTGCCAGTAGTGCATCCGGTTGGGGTAGTTATGGCTACACCTTC.